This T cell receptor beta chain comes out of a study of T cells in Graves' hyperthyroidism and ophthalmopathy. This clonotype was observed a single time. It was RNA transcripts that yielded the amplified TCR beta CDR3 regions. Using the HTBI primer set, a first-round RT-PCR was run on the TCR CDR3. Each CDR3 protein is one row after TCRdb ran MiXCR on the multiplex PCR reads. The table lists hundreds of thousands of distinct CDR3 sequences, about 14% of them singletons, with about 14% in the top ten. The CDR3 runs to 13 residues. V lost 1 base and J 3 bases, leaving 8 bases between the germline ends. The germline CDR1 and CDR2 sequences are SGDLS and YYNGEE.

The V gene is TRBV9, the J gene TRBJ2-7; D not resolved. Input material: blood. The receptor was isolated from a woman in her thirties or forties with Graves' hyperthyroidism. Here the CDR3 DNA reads TGTGCCAGCAGCGTACGACCCGGCTACGAGCAGTACTTC. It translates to CASSVRPGYEQYF.